This TCR beta chain was profiled in a study of T cell repertoires in cytomegalovirus infection. Turning to the study itself: Shared public TCR beta signatures pointed to both CMV infection and a matching HLA type. Broader study findings: Dominating the ex vivo response were HLA-C-restricted CMV-specific TCR beta clonotypes.

Each CDR3 protein is one row after TCRdb ran MiXCR on the reads. The table shows just under 300,000 distinct CDR3 sequences, with roughly 9.3% occurring only once. This clonotype was seen many times. No antigen is known for it. The clonotype comes from a human donor in good health (CMV status not recorded). Some clones in this sample may be carry-over from other donors' samples. Sample: PBMCs.

The CDR3 sequence: CASSLTAASSHNEQFF. The CDR3 bases are TGTGCCAGCAGCTTAACCGCGGCTAGTTCCCACAATGAGCAGTTCTTC. The chain has TRBV7-2 and TRBJ2-1; unclear D gene. The CDR3 length is 16 residues. Germline CDR1 SGHTA, CDR2 FQGNSA. The germline V and J ends were trimmed by 2 bases and 5 bases, with 16 bases remaining between them.